This TCR beta chain comes out of a study of shared clonotypes between healthy human individuals. Study background: The study used three CD4 naive, three CD4 memory, two CD8 naive and one CD8 memory plate per donor.

Germline V gene lookup returns CDR1 LGHNA and CDR2 YNFKEQ. The CDR3 covers 16 residues. Turning to this clone: What it recognizes is unknown.

Study-wide findings and caveats: Apart from blood, nothing was sampled; tissue repertoires likely differ. Represented diversity, genetic and exposure-history alike, was limited by few donors. How much donors shared clonotypes was expected to be affected by sequencing depth.

Measured with immunoSEQ multiplex PCR; TCRdb has only the in-frame clones, and not every one. Among about 2.4 million clones listed, 90% to 95% were seen once. The sample consisted of naive CD4+ T cells from PBMCs. Subset given: CD45RA+ positively selected. This chain links TRBV4-2 with TRBJ2-5; 11 nucleotides align to TRBD2. The DNA end is a closer match to TRBJ2-7, so the J assignment may be wrong. The TCR comes from a young man in good health. Some clones in this sample may be carry-over from other donors' samples. The CDR3 protein is CASSLSSGRGAYEQYF. The CDR3 nucleotides read TGTGCCAGCAGCCTGAGTAGCGGGAGGGGAGCCTACGAGCAGTACTTC.